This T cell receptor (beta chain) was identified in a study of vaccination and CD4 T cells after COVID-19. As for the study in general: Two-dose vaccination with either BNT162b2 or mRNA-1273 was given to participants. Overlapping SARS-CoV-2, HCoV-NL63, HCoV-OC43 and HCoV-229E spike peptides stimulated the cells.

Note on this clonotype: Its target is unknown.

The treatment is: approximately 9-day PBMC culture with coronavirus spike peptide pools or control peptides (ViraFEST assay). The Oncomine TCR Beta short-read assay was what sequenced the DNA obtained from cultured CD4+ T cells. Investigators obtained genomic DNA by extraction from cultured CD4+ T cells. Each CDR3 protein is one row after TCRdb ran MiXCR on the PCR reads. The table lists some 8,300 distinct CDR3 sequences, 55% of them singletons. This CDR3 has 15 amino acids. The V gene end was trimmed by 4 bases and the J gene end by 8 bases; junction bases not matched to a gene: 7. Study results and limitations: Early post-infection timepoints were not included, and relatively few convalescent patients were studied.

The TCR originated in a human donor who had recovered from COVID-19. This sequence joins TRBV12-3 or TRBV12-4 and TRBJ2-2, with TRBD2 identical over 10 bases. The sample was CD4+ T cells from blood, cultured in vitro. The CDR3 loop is CASSWGLAGAGELFF. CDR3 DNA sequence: TGTGCCAGCAGTTGGGGGCTAGCGGGGGCAGGGGAGCTGTTTTTT.